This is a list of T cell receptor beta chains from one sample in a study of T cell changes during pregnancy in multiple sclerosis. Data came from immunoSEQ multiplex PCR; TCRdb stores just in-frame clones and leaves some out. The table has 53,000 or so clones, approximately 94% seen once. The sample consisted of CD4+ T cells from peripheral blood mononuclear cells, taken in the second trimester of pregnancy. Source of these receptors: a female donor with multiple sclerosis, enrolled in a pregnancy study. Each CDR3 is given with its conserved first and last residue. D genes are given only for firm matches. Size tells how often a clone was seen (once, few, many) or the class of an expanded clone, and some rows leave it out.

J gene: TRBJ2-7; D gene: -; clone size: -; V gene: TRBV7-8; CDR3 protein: CASSPRQPGPYEQYF; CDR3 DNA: TGTGCCAGCAGCCCCAGACAGCCAGGGCCCTACGAGCAGTACTTC
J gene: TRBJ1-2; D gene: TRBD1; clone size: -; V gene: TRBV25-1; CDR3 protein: CASSEISRTGGDGYTF; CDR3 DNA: TGTGCCAGCAGTGAAATCTCCCGGACAGGGGGCGATGGCTACACCTTC
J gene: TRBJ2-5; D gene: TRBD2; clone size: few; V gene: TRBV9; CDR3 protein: CASSVGPRAGVETQYF; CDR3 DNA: TGTGCCAGCAGCGTAGGACCCCGGGCGGGGGTGGAGACCCAGTACTTC
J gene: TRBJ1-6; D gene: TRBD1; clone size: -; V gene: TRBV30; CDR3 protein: CAWRGTGSIHF; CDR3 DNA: TGTGCCTGGAGGGGGACAGGGTCGATCCACTTT
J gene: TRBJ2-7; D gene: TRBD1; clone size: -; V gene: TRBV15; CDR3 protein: CATSRGGTGEYEQYF; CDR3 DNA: TGTGCCACCAGCAGGGGGGGGACAGGGGAGTACGAGCAGTACTTC
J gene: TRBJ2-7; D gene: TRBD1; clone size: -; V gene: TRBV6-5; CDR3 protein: CATTGQSYEQYF; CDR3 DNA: TGTGCCACGACGGGACAGTCCTACGAGCAGTACTTC
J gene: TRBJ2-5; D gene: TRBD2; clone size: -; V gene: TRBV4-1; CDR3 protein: CASSQGGGLQEAQYF; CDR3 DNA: TGCGCCAGCAGCCAAGGGGGGGGATTGCAAGAGGCCCAGTACTTC
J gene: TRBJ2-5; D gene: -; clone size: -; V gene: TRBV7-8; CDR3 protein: CASSLERETQYF; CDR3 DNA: TGTGCCAGCAGCCTTGAGCGGGAGACCCAGTACTTC
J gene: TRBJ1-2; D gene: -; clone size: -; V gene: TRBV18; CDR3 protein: CASSLTDYGYTF; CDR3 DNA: TGTGCCAGCTCACTGACAGACTATGGCTACACCTTC
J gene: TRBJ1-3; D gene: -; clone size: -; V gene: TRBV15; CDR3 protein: CATSRGWGRSSGNTIYF; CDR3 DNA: TGTGCCACCAGCAGAGGTTGGGGGCGAAGCTCTGGAAACACCATATATTTT
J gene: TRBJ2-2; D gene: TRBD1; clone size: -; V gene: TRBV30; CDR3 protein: CAADRENTGELFF; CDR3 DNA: TGTGCCGCGGACAGGGAGAACACCGGGGAGCTGTTTTTT
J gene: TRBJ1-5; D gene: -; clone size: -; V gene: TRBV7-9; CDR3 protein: CASSLEGRLQPQHF; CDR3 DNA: TGTGCCAGCAGCTTAGAGGGGCGCTTGCAGCCCCAGCATTTT
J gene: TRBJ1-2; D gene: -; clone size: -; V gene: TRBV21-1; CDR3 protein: CASRIGTGANYGYTF; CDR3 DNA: TGTGCCAGCAGGATAGGGACAGGGGCTAACTATGGCTACACCTTC
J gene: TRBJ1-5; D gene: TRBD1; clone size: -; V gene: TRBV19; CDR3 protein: CASTTGGWSQPQHF; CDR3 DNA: TGTGCCAGTACCACAGGGGGTTGGAGTCAGCCCCAGCATTTT
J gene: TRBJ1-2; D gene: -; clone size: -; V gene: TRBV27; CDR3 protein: CASSFWGPAANYGYTF; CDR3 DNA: TGTGCCAGCAGTTTTTGGGGGCCGGCTGCAAACTATGGCTACACCTTC
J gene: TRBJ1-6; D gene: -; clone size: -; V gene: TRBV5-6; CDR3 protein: CASSRQVSYNSPLHF; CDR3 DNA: TGTGCCAGCAGCCGCCAGGTCTCCTATAATTCACCCCTCCACTTT
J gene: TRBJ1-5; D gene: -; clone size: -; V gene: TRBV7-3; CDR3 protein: CASSPAGNNQPQHF; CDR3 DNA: TGTGCCAGCAGCCCAGCAGGGAACAATCAGCCCCAGCATTTT
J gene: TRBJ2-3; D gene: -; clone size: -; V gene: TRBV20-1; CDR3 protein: CSAHRGDTQYF; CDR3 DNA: TGCAGTGCCCATAGGGGGGATACGCAGTATTTT
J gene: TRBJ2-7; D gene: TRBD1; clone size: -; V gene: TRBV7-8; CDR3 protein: CASSPRGQGLGEQYF; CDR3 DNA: TGTGCCAGCAGCCCCCGAGGACAGGGATTAGGCGAGCAGTACTTC
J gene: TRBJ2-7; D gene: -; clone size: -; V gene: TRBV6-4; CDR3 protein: CASQGKVPYEQYF; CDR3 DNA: TGTGCCAGTCAGGGTAAGGTTCCCTACGAGCAGTACTTC
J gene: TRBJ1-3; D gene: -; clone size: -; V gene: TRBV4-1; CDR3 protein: CASSQEGGLSSGNTIYF; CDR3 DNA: TGCGCCAGCAGCCAAGAGGGAGGGTTAAGCTCTGGAAACACCATATATTTT
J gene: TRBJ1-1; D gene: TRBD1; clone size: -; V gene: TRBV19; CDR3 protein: CASSGRQGVTEAFF; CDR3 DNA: TGTGCCAGTAGTGGCCGACAGGGGGTCACTGAAGCTTTCTTT
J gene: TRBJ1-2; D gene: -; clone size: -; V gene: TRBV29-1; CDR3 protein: CSVGQVNYGYTF; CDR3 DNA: TGCAGCGTTGGGCAGGTTAACTATGGCTACACCTTC
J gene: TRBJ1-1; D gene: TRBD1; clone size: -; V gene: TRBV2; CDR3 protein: CASSDADRGTEAFF; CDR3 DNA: TGTGCCAGCAGTGATGCGGACAGGGGCACTGAAGCTTTCTTT
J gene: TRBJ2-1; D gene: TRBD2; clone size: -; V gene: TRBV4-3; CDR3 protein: CASSSGLAGVYNEQFF; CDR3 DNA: TGCGCCAGCAGCTCGGGACTAGCGGGGGTCTACAATGAGCAGTTCTTC
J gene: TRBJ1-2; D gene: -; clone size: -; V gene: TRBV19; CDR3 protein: CASSIARGSSGYTF; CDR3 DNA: TGTGCCAGTAGTATAGCGAGGGGGTCCTCTGGCTACACCTTC
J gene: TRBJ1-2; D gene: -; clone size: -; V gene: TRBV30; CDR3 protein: CAWSGGGDYGYTF; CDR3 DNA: TGTGCCTGGAGTGGGGGGGGAGACTATGGCTACACCTTC
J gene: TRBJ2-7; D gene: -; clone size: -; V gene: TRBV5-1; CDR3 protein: CASSPGGPSYEQYF; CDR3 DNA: TGCGCCAGCAGCCCTGGGGGCCCTTCCTACGAGCAGTACTTC
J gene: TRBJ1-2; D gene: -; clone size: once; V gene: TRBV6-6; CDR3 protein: CASSQTAPYGYTF; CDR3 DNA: TGTGCCAGCAGTCAGACAGCTCCCTATGGCTACACCTTC
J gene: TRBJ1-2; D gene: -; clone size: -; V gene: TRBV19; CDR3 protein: CASSTHRVKGYTF; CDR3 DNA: TGTGCCAGTAGTACCCACAGGGTCAAGGGCTACACCTTC
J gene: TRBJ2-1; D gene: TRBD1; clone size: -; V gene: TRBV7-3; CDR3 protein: CASSSPGQSYNEQFF; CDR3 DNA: TGTGCCAGCAGCTCCCCGGGACAGTCATACAATGAGCAGTTCTTC
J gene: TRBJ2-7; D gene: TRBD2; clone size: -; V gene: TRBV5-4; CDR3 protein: CASSLEGLAGGREQYF; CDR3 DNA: TGTGCCAGCAGCTTGGAAGGACTAGCGGGGGGTAGGGAGCAGTACTTC
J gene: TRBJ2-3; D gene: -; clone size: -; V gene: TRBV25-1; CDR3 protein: CASSESGRTDTQYF; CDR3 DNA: TGTGCCAGCAGTGAATCAGGGCGCACAGATACGCAGTATTTT
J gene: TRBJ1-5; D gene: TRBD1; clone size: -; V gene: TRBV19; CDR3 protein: CASRTDRGSNQPQHF; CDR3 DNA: TGTGCCAGTAGGACGGACAGGGGAAGCAATCAGCCCCAGCATTTT
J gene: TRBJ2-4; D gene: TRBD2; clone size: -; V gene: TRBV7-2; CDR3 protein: CASSLGLVGTKNIQYF; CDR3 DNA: TGTGCCAGCAGCTTGGGACTAGTGGGAACCAAAAACATTCAGTACTTC
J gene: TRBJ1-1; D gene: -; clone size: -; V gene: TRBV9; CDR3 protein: CATSSEVNTEAFF; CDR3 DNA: TGTGCCACTTCAAGTGAGGTGAACACTGAAGCTTTCTTT
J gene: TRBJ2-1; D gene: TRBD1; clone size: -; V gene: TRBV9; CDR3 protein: CASSMRAGGYNEQFF; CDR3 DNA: TGTGCCAGCAGCATGAGAGCAGGGGGCTACAATGAGCAGTTCTTC
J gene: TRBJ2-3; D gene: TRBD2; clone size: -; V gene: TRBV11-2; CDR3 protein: CASSLGVSGDTDTQYF; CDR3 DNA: TGTGCCAGCAGCTTAGGAGTTAGCGGGGACACAGATACGCAGTATTTT
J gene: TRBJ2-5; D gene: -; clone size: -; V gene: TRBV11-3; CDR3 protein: CASSLGATPQETQYF; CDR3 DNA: TGTGCCAGCAGCTTAGGGGCGACACCTCAAGAGACCCAGTACTTC
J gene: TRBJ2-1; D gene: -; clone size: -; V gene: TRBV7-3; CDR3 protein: CASSLEHSYNEQFF; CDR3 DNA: TGTGCCAGCAGCTTAGAGCACTCCTACAATGAGCAGTTCTTC
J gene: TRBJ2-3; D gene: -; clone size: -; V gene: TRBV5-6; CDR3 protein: CASSPTTGDTQYF; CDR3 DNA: TGTGCCAGCAGTCCGACAACGGGGGATACGCAGTATTTT
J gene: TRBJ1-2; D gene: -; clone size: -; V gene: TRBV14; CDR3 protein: CASSQAAGTYGYTF; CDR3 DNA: TGTGCCAGCAGCCAAGCAGCGGGTACCTATGGCTACACCTTC
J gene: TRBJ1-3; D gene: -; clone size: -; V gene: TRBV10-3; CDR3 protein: CAISVGLGNTIYF; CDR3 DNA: TGTGCCATCAGTGTGGGCCTGGGAAACACCATATATTTT
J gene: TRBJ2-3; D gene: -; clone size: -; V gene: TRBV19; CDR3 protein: CASLDRTVTDTQYF; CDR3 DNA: TGTGCCAGCCTTGACAGGACCGTCACAGATACGCAGTATTTT
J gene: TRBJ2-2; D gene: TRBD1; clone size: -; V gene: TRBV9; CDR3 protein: CASTQGANTGELFF; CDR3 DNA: TGTGCCAGCACCCAGGGGGCGAACACCGGGGAGCTGTTTTTT
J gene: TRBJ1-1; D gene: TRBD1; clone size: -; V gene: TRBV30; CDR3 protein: CAWTTGAGEAFF; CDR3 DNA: TGTGCCTGGACCACAGGGGCGGGTGAAGCTTTCTTT
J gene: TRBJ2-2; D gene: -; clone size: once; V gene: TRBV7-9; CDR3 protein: CASSLRRTGFFLTGELFF; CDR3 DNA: TGTGCCAGCAGCTTACGACGAACAGGGTTTTTCCTCACCGGGGAGCTGTTTTTT
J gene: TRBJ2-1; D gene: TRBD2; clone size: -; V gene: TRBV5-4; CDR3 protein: CASSYRLAGTDEQFF; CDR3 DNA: TGTGCCAGCAGCTACCGACTAGCGGGGACGGATGAGCAGTTCTTC
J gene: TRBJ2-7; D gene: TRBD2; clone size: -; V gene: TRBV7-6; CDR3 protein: CASSAARGEYSYEQYF; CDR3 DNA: TGTGCCAGCAGCGCCGCTCGGGGGGAGTACTCCTACGAGCAGTACTTC
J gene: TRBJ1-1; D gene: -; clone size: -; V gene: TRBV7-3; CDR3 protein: CASSSGGGPNTEAFF; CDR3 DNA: TGTGCCAGCAGCTCTGGGGGGGGGCCGAACACTGAAGCTTTCTTT
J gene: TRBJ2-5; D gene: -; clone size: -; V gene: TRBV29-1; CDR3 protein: CSVAPGRVQETQYF; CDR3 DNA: TGCAGCGTCGCCCCCGGCAGGGTGCAAGAGACCCAGTACTTC
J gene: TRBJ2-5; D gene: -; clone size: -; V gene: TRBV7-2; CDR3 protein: CASSRSMETQYF; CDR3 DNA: TGTGCCAGCAGCCGTTCTATGGAGACCCAGTACTTC
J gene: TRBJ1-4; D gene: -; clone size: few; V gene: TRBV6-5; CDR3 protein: CASSLFAGREKLFF; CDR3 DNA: TGTGCCAGCAGCCTATTTGCGGGTAGAGAAAAACTGTTTTTT
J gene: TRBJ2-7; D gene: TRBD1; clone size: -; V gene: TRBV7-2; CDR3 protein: CASSGTGTRTYEQYF; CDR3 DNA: TGTGCCAGCAGCGGGACAGGGACTCGCACCTACGAGCAGTACTTC
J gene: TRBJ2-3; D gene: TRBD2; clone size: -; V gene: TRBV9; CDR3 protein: CASSVATGGLAGTDTQYF; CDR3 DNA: TGTGCCAGCAGCGTAGCTACCGGGGGGCTAGCGGGAACAGATACGCAGTATTTT
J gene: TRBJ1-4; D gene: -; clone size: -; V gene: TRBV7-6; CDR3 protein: CASSLVRGGGINEKLFF; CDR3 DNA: TGTGCCAGCAGCTTAGTTAGGGGAGGCGGAATTAATGAAAAACTGTTTTTT
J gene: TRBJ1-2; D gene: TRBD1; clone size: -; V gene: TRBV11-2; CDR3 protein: CASSPRQGASSNYGYTF; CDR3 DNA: TGTGCCAGCAGCCCCCGACAGGGAGCCTCATCTAACTATGGCTACACCTTC
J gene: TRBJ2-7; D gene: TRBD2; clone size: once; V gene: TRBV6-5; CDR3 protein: CASSYGRGGSYEQYF; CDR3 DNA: TGTGCCAGCAGTTACGGTCGGGGGGGCTCCTACGAGCAGTACTTC
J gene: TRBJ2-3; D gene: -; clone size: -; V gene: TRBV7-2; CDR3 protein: CASSPRHSDTQYF; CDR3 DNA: TGTGCCAGCAGCCCTCGACACTCAGATACGCAGTATTTT